A selection of T cell receptor beta chains follows, all from one sample in a study of read filtering for tumor transcriptome and immune sequencing. TCRdb processed the reads anew with MiXCR; each CDR3 protein has one entry. The sample contains roughly 61,000 distinct CDR3 sequences, approximately 13% of which appear only once. Sequencing was performed on a population of CD138-negative cells sorted from bone marrow. The receptor set was obtained from a donor aged 40 or over with multiple myeloma. CDR3s leave out the opening cysteine and the closing phenylalanine or tryptophan. Clone size is stated in some rows and not others, as once, few, many or a class when expanded.

>TRBJ2-7|TRBV3-1|-
ASSQVGPPDRWSGEQY
>TRBJ2-2|TRBV7-3|many
ASSLGTGGQGAYTGELF
>TRBJ2-1|TRBV5-1|many
ASSLIVSTGAYNEQF
>TRBJ2-1|TRBV25-1|many
ASSGGAGGMQF
>TRBJ2-6|TRBV7-2|many
ASSFGANVLT
>TRBJ1-1|TRBV9|many
ASSGRVVDTEAF
>TRBJ2-5|TRBV7-3|many
ASSPGTVETQY
>TRBJ1-3|TRBV5-1|-
ASSLTAYSGNTIY
>TRBJ2-5|TRBV25-1|many
ASSGSGDWETQY
>TRBJ2-7|TRBV20-1|many
SAGLAGGPQYEQY
>TRBJ2-7|TRBV20-1|-
SATQGGSYEQY
>TRBJ1-6|TRBV25-1|many
ASSELWGVGNSPLH
>TRBJ2-7|TRBV7-3|many
ASSSRHGWEQY
>TRBJ1-5|TRBV6-1|many
ATRRWDGQPQH
>TRBJ2-5|TRBV5-1|many
ASSPGQGQETQY
>TRBJ1-1|TRBV20-1|many
SASPTGTTEAF
>TRBJ2-2|TRBV11-1|many
ASSPDRVKTGELF
>TRBJ2-5|TRBV10-2|many
ASMKAGGETQY
>TRBJ1-1|TRBV28|many
ASSLTGEGAF
>TRBJ2-2|TRBV3-1|many
ASSQGTAPGELF
>TRBJ2-7|TRBV4-1|many
ASSHAGQGPWEQY
>TRBJ2-3|TRBV12-3/TRBV12-4|many
ASSFRQGSTDTQY
>TRBJ1-1|TRBV5-6|-
ASSPQTGFGDTEAF
>TRBJ1-6|TRBV9|-
ASSVGEGVNSPLH
>TRBJ2-5|TRBV7-9|-
AGSLGSATAQMRGETQY
>TRBJ2-7|TRBV9|many
ASSVLAGHQIDEQY
>TRBJ1-5|TRBV5-1|-
ASSLSGDLHQPQH
>TRBJ2-3|TRBV30|-
AWSFQRGGSTDTQY
>TRBJ1-2|TRBV20-1|-
SAPSQGYT
>TRBJ2-5|TRBV2|few
ASREGPVLAGPRTQY
>TRBJ1-3|TRBV2|-
ASRESPREGGNTIY
>TRBJ2-5|TRBV15|many
ATSRDFRED
>TRBJ2-6|TRBV11-2|many
ASSMTSAFGANVLT
>TRBJ2-7|TRBV7-9|few
ASSPRGWGVTYEQY
>TRBJ2-1|TRBV9|many
ASSPQLGLALDEQF
>TRBJ1-4|TRBV6-6|few
ASSIGAGLNEKLF
>TRBJ1-5|TRBV20-1|many
SAEDPRTGGSNQPQH
>TRBJ1-5|TRBV5-5|few
ASSFGHPNQPQH
>TRBJ2-1|TRBV5-1|medium-sized
ASSLRAWDEQF
>TRBJ1-5|TRBV18|many
ASSSDRGVPSNQPQH
>TRBJ1-1|TRBV20-1|many
SASEVTAVRVAF
>TRBJ1-1|TRBV7-9|-
ASSPPRQGAEAF